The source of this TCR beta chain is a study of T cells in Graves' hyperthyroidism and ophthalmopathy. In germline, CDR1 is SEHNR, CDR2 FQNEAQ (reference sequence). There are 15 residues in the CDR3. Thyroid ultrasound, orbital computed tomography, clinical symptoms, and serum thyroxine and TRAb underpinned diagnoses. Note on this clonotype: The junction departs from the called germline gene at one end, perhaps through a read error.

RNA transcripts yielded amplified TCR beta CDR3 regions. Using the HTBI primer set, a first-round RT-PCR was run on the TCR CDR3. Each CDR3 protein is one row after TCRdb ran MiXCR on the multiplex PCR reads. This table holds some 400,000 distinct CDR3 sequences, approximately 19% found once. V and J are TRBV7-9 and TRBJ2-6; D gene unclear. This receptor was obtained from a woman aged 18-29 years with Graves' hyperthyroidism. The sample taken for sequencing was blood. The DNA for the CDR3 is TGTGCCAGCATCTTAGTTGTCTCTGGGGCCAACGTCCTGACTTTC. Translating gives CASILVVSGANVLTF. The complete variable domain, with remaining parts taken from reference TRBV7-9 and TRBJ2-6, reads DTGVSQNPRHKITKRGQNVTFRCDPISEHNRLYWYRQTLGQGPEFLTYFQNEAQLEKSRLLSDRFSAERPKGSFSTLEIQRTEQGDSAMYLCASILVVSGANVLTFGAGSRLTVL.